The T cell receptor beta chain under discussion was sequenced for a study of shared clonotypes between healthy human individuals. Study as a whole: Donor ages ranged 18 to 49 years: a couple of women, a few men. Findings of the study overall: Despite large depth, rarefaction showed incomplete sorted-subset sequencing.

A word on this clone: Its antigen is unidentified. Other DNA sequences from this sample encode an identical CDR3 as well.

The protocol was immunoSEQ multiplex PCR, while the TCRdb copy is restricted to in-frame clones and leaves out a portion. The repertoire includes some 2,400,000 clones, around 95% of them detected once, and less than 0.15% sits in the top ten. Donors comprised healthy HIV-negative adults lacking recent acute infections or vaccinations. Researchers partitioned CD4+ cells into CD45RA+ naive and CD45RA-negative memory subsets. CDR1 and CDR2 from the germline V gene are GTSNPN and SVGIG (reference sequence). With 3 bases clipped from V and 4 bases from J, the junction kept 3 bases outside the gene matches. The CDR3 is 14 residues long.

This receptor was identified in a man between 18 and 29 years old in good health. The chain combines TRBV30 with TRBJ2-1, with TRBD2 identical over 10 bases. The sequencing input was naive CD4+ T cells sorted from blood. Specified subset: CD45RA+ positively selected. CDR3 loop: CAWSGTSVYNEQFF. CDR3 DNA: TGTGCCTGGAGCGGGACTAGCGTTTACAATGAGCAGTTCTTC.